This entry lists 4 T cell receptor beta chains sequenced from one sample in a study of shared clonotypes between healthy human individuals. Generated by immunoSEQ multiplex PCR, the TCRdb table keeps only in-frame clones and is missing some. Here the sample spans millions of clones, roughly nine tenths being singletons. The sequencing sample was made of naive CD4+ T cells sorted from blood. Subset meaning: CD45RA+ positively selected. These receptors came from a man between 18 and 35 years old in good health.

This chain connects TRBV7-2 to TRBJ1-5; D is uncertain. CDR1 SGHTA and CDR2 FQGNSA come from the germline V gene. The germline V and J ends were trimmed by 5 bases and 2 bases, with 16 bases remaining between them. The CDR3 spans 16 residues. The CDR3 DNA is TGTGCCAGCAGCCCCGGGCGGCCCTTAGGCAATCAGCCCCAGCATTTT. This encodes CASSPGRPLGNQPQHF.

This clone has only one observation. V usage is TRBV28 and J usage is TRBJ1-2; D ambiguous. CDR1 MDHEN and CDR2 SYDVKM come from the germline V gene. CDR3 length equals 13 residues. The ends were cut back, 6 bases at V and 3 bases at J, with 11 bases in the middle. CDR3 in DNA: TGTGCCAGCAGAAAATTTGGGGACTATGGCTACACCTTC. It yields the protein CASRKFGDYGYTF.

This rearrangement joins TRBV10-3 to TRBJ2-5, with 8 positions matching TRBD2. TRBJ2-7 explains the end of the DNA better; the J call may be wrong. The CDR3 is 15 residues long. From germline, CDR1 is ENHRY and CDR2 SYGVKD. CDR3 sequence (DNA): TGTGCCATCAGTGAGTATAGCGGGGCGTCCTACGAGCAGTACTTC. It encodes CAISEYSGASYEQYF.

The genes are TRBV7-2 and TRBJ2-3, with 9 nucleotides matching TRBD2. Trimming took 5 bases from V and 4 from J; bases not matched to a gene: 7. The CDR3 totals 15 residues. Per germline, CDR1 SGHTA and CDR2 FQGNSA. The CDR3 protein is CASSMLGTSSDTQYF. The DNA of the CDR3 is TGTGCCAGCAGCATGCTAGGGACTAGCTCAGATACGCAGTATTTT.